This TCR beta chain was retrieved from a study of blood T cell repertoires in COVID-19. Study information: Acute and convalescent COVID-19 samples came from the United States, Italy and Spain. The analysed material was cDNA or gDNA that came from T cells, B-cell-depleted T cells, or PBMCs.

Under the authors' procedure: Reference gene primer amplification gave estimated nucleated cell counts. The assay was immunoSEQ multiplex PCR, and TCRdb's table has in-frame clones only and misses some. That table is the source of V, J and clone size, and D and trimming were worked out from the DNA. The table lists a few hundred thousand clones, 87% of them singletons. Sequencing input: peripheral blood. This TCR was sampled from a young man with active or convalescent COVID-19.

The CDR3 sequence: CASSRGGSYNSPLHF. As DNA, the CDR3 is TGCGCCAGCAGCCGGGGGGGATCCTATAATTCACCCCTCCACTTT. J is TRBJ1-6 and V is TRBV5-1; the D gene is possibly TRBD1 (5 bases). This CDR3 has 15 amino acids. The V end lost 4 bases, the J end lost 1 base, and 9 bases lay between the germline ends. From germline, CDR1 is SGHRS and CDR2 YFSETQ.